Shown below are 30 T cell receptor beta chains from a single sample sequenced in a study of OX40 agonist ivuxolimab in advanced cancers. Repertoires were generated with immunoSEQ multiplex PCR, while TCRdb's copy carries only in-frame clones and drops some. Among approximately 74,000 clones listed, 85% to 95% were seen once. Here the sequenced sample was CD4+ or CD8+ T cells sorted from blood, taken in a trial of the OX40 agonist ivuxolimab. The receptors originated from an adult with an advanced solid tumor such as melanoma, head and neck, liver or kidney cancer.

Regarding this clone: Other DNA sequences in the same sample also yield this CDR3. This chain connects TRBV5-1 to TRBJ2-2, with 9 positions matching TRBD1. CDR3 length: 16 amino acids. V lost 1 base, J lost 1 base, and 2 bases stayed unmatched. Germline V CDR1 and CDR2: SGHRS, YFSETQ. This chain's CDR3 is CASSLTGQGNTGELFF. Written as DNA, the CDR3 is TGCGCCAGCAGCTTGACGGGACAGGGGAACACCGGGGAGCTGTTTTTT.

The CDR3 DNA is TGTGCCAGCAGTTTAACAGGGGGACGTCAGCCCCAGCATTTT. Translation: CASSLTGGRQPQHF. The chain is built from TRBV28 and TRBJ1-5; 8 bases are shared with TRBD1. Looked up from germline, CDR1 is MDHEN and CDR2 is SYDVKM. There are 14 residues in the CDR3. After removal of 2 bases from V and 6 bases from J, the junction contained 3 bases not matched to a gene.

V and J are TRBV6-5 and TRBJ2-5; D possibly corresponds to TRBD2 (5 bases). The V gene's germline CDR1 is MNHEY and CDR2 SVGAGI. The CDR3 loop spans 14 amino acids. Trimming took 7 bases from V and 5 from J, leaving 17 bases between them. The CDR3 region is CASKVAGMVETQYF. The DNA for the CDR3 is TGTGCCAGCAAGGTCGCCGGGATGGTGGAGACCCAGTACTTC.

The V gene is TRBV19, the J gene TRBJ2-3; D possibly corresponds to TRBD2 (7 bases). The CDR3 length is 16 residues. CDR1 and CDR2 from the germline V gene are LNHDA and SQIVND (reference sequence). V gave up 4 bases and J gave up 9 bases, with 23 bases separating them. CDR3 amino acids: CASSTPLGGGRGTQYF. The DNA of the CDR3 is TGTGCCAGTAGTACCCCGCTCGGGGGTGGGAGGGGGACGCAGTATTTT.

The J gene is TRBJ2-7, the V gene TRBV19, with D unclear. V lost 6 bases to trimming and J lost 9 bases, with 21 bases between them. Germline values: CDR1 LNHDA, CDR2 SQIVND (reference sequence). The CDR3 is 14 residues long. CDR3 in DNA: TGTGCCAGTAGCCCCCCCGAGAGTGAGCGCCGGCAGTACTTC. Translation: CASSPPESERRQYF.

The J gene is TRBJ2-4, the V gene TRBV6-5, with TRBD2 matching over 8 bases. This CDR3 has 15 residues. J was trimmed by 4 bases and V by 6 bases; bases with no gene match: 8. Germline values: CDR1 MNHEY, CDR2 SVGAGI. The CDR3 region is CASSDGLASKNIQYF. The CDR3 region has the DNA TGTGCCAGCAGCGACGGACTAGCTAGTAAAAACATTCAGTACTTC.

The gene calls are TRBV12-5 and TRBJ2-3; the match to TRBD1 covers 10 bases. The V gene end was trimmed by 1 base and the J gene end by 2 bases; junction bases not matched to a gene: 6. The CDR3 consists of 17 residues. Per germline, CDR1 LGHNT and CDR2 FRNRAP. The CDR3 loop reads CASGLGLDRGPTDTQYF. CDR3 DNA: TGTGCTAGTGGTTTGGGTTTAGACAGGGGGCCCACAGATACGCAGTATTTT.

The chain has TRBV6-6 and TRBJ2-7; D uncertain. The V gene lost 5 bases and the J gene lost 3 bases, with 14 bases spanning the gap. From germline, CDR1 is MNHNY and CDR2 SVGAGI (reference sequence). The CDR3 is 14 amino acids. The CDR3 sequence is CASSPQPQIYEQYF. DNA for the CDR3: TGTGCCAGCAGTCCGCAACCACAGATCTACGAGCAGTACTTC.

The genes are TRBV7-2 and TRBJ2-7; D unclear. CDR1 is SGHTA, CDR2 FQGNSA, per germline. The CDR3 runs to 13 residues. V lost 2 bases and J lost 7, with 12 bases in between. The CDR3 DNA reads as TGTGCCAGCAGCTTATCCCAGGTGGGGGAGCAGTACTTC. Its protein is CASSLSQVGEQYF. Complete variable domain (other parts from reference TRBV7-2 and TRBJ2-7): GAGVSQSPSNKVTEKGKDVELRCDPISGHTALYWYRQSLGQGLEFLIYFQGNSAPDKSGLPSDRFSAERTGGSVSTLTIQRTQQEDSAVYLCASSLSQVGEQYFGPGTRLTVT.

This clone has just one count. This chain uses TRBV13 with TRBJ2-6; D might be TRBD1 (5 bases). The V end lost 5 bases, the J end lost 0 bases, and 11 bases lay between the germline ends. Germline lookup yields CDR1 PRHDT and CDR2 FYEKMQ (reference sequence). The CDR3 has 16 amino acids. The CDR3 DNA reads as TGTGCCAGCAGCATTGGACACTTCTCTGGGGCCAACGTCCTGACTTTC. Amino acids: CASSIGHFSGANVLTF. The full variable domain, rest sourced from reference TRBV13 and TRBJ2-6, is AAGVIQSPRHLIKEKRETATLKCYPIPRHDTVYWYQQGPGQDPQFLISFYEKMQSDKGSIPDRFSAQQFSDYHSELNMSSLELGDSALYFCASSIGHFSGANVLTFGAGSRLTVL.

The J gene is TRBJ1-5, the V gene TRBV5-1, with TRBD1 identical over 9 bases. This CDR3 has 14 amino acids. Trimming at V came to 4 bases and at J to 4 bases, leaving 3 bases not matched to a gene. CDR1 is SGHRS, CDR2 YFSETQ, per germline. As DNA, the CDR3 is TGCGCCAGCAGCCCCGGACAGGGGAATCAGCCCCAGCATTTT. Translation gives CASSPGQGNQPQHF.

This chain uses TRBV7-7 with TRBJ1-1; D unclear. Between the trimmed V and J ends, which lost 5 bases and 1 base, there was a span of 8 bases. The CDR3 has 13 amino acids. Per the germline V gene, CDR1 is SSHAT and CDR2 is FNYEAQ (reference sequence). The CDR3 protein is CASSPQENTEAFF. CDR3 nucleotide sequence: TGTGCCAGCAGCCCCCAAGAGAACACTGAAGCTTTCTTT.

The rearrangement uses TRBV6-1 and TRBJ2-5, with TRBD1 as a possible D gene (5 bases). Germline lookup yields CDR1 MNHNS and CDR2 SASEGT. With 8 bases removed from V and 5 bases from J, the gap between germline ends came to 15 bases. The CDR3 has 13 amino acids. The CDR3 protein is CASCRALPETQYF. The CDR3, as DNA: TGTGCCAGCTGCAGGGCCCTCCCGGAGACCCAGTACTTC.

This clone was found once. The CDR3 protein is CASSLPDAYNSPLHF. The CDR3, as DNA: TGTGCCAGCAGCTTGCCGGACGCCTATAATTCACCCCTCCACTTT. This chain joins TRBV5-4 and TRBJ1-6; D is uncertain. Between the trimmed V and J ends, which lost 1 base and 2 bases, there was a span of 7 bases. CDR3 length: 15 amino acids. Germline CDR1 and CDR2: SGHNT and YYREEE (reference sequence).

This chain links TRBV5-6 with TRBJ1-4; D is possibly TRBD1 (6 bases). Germline V lookup: CDR1 SGHDT, CDR2 YYEEEE. The V end lost 1 base, the J end lost 8 bases, and 9 bases lay between the germline ends. This CDR3 has 13 amino acids. DNA for the CDR3: TGTGCCAGCAGCTTGCAGGGGCGAGAAAAACTGTTTTTT. The encoded protein is CASSLQGREKLFF.

The chain combines TRBV5-1 with TRBJ2-1; perhaps D is TRBD1 or TRBD2 (5 bases each). CDR1 is SGHRS, CDR2 YFSETQ, per germline. This CDR3 spans 14 amino acids. Trimming took off 0 bases at V and 9 bases at J, with 13 bases between the two ends. The CDR3 protein is CASSLAGDPREQFF. In DNA form, the CDR3 reads TGCGCCAGCAGCTTGGCCGGGGACCCGCGTGAGCAGTTCTTC.

This sequence joins TRBV2 and TRBJ1-4; D not resolved. The germline V gene encodes CDR1 SNHLY and CDR2 FYNNEI. The CDR3 consists of 15 residues. V was shortened by 6 bases and J by 8 bases, with 19 bases between the two germline ends. The DNA of the CDR3 is TGTGCCAGCAGCGAGAACGGTGACCCTCGGGAAAAACTGTTTTTT. Its protein is CASSENGDPREKLFF.

The chain is built from TRBV6-6 and TRBJ1-4; unclear D gene. This CDR3 has 13 amino acids. The V gene lost 7 bases and the J gene lost 8 bases, with 14 bases spanning the gap. From germline, CDR1 is MNHNY and CDR2 SVGAGI (reference sequence). The CDR3 region has the DNA TGTGCCAGCACCTTCCCAGGCAACGAAAAACTGTTTTTT. Translation: CASTFPGNEKLFF.

The chain uses TRBV18 and TRBJ2-3; 11 bases are shared with TRBD1. With 6 bases clipped from V and 5 bases from J, the junction kept 10 bases outside the gene matches. Germline CDR1 and CDR2: KGHSH and LQKENI. This CDR3 is built from 16 residues. CDR3 nucleotides: TGTGCCAGCTCCCCCGGGACAGGGGGGAAGAGAGATACGCAGTATTTT. Amino acid sequence: CASSPGTGGKRDTQYF.

The rearrangement uses TRBV4-1 and TRBJ2-3; 10 positions agree with TRBD2. Germline CDR1 MGHRA, CDR2 YSYEKL. The length of the CDR3 is 17 residues. The J segment lost 4 bases and the V segment lost 4 bases, leaving 11 bases of the junction unmatched. The CDR3 DNA is TGCGCCAGCAGCCTCCTGTACAGCGGGGGGGCCCCAGATACGCAGTATTTT. This translates into CASSLLYSGGAPDTQYF.

The genes are TRBV28 and TRBJ1-5, with 7 bases that match TRBD1. With 6 bases clipped from V and 6 bases from J, the junction kept 5 bases outside the gene matches. Germline CDR1 and CDR2: MDHEN and SYDVKM. The CDR3 runs 13 residues. The CDR3 nucleotides read TGTGCCAGCAGAGGGACAGTTCTTCAGCCCCAGCATTTT. It codes for CASRGTVLQPQHF.

V gene TRBV5-4 combines with J gene TRBJ2-1; 10 bases line up with TRBD2. With 4 bases clipped from V and 1 base from J, the junction kept 5 bases outside the gene matches. This CDR3 spans 16 amino acids. Germline V lookup: CDR1 SGHNT, CDR2 YYREEE (reference sequence). CDR3 protein: CASSNSGRRSYNEQFF. The DNA for the CDR3 is TGTGCCAGCAGCAATAGCGGGAGGCGGTCCTACAATGAGCAGTTCTTC.

This clone appeared once. J is TRBJ2-1 and V is TRBV4-3; D is unclear. Trimming took off 3 bases at V and 5 bases at J, with 5 bases between the two ends. The CDR3 is made up of 12 amino acids. CDR1 is LGHNA and CDR2 is YSLEER in the germline V gene. The chain's CDR3 is CASSQANNEQFF. The CDR3 DNA follows: TGCGCCAGCAGCCAGGCGAACAATGAGCAGTTCTTC.

This chain uses TRBV5-1 with TRBJ2-5, with a tentative D call TRBD1 (5 bases). Trimming left V 0 bases short and J 5 bases short, with 8 bases between. Germline V CDR1 and CDR2: SGHRS, YFSETQ. The CDR3 runs 13 residues. The CDR3 sequence is CASSLAGIETQYF. The CDR3 nucleotides are TGCGCCAGCAGCTTGGCAGGGATCGAGACCCAGTACTTC. The whole variable domain, filled in from reference TRBV5-1 and TRBJ2-5, reads KAGVTQTPRYLIKTRGQQVTLSCSPISGHRSVSWYQQTPGQGLQFLFEYFSETQRNKGNFPGRFSGRQFSNSRSEMNVSTLELGDSALYLCASSLAGIETQYFGPGTRLLVL.

The chain couples TRBV28 to TRBJ1-2; D is unresolved. Trimming left V 5 bases short and J 5 bases short, with 6 bases between. This CDR3 has 11 residues. The germline V gene encodes CDR1 MDHEN and CDR2 SYDVKM. CDR3 nucleotide sequence: TGTGCCAGCAGTCCTCATTATGGCTACACCTTC. This sequence encodes CASSPHYGYTF.

The genes are TRBV14 and TRBJ2-1; TRBD2 agrees at 12 bases. V trimming: 4 bases; J trimming: 5 bases; junction bases outside the gene matches: 6. The CDR3 has 16 residues. Germline V lookup: CDR1 SGHDN, CDR2 FVKESK. CDR3 sequence reads: CASSRGLAGRNNEQFF. CDR3 bases: TGTGCCAGCAGCCGCGGACTAGCGGGAAGAAACAATGAGCAGTTCTTC. The full variable domain, rest sourced from reference TRBV14 and TRBJ2-1, is EAGVTQFPSHSVIEKGQTVTLRCDPISGHDNLYWYRRVMGKEIKFLLHFVKESKQDESGMPNNRFLAERTGGTYSTLKVQPAELEDSGVYFCASSRGLAGRNNEQFFGPGTRLTVL.

As for this clone: The sample carries other DNA sequences with the same CDR3. This chain uses TRBV20-1 with TRBJ1-1; the D is unclear. The CDR3 has 11 residues. Germline assignment: CDR1 DFQATT and CDR2 SNEGSKA (reference sequence). Trimming pared 3 bases from V and 4 bases from J, leaving 6 bases between. In nucleotides, the CDR3 is TGCAGTGCTAGCCGTGGCACTGAAGCTTTCTTT. It specifies CSASRGTEAFF.

The chain's CDR3 is CASSPGLAGSQETQYF. In nucleotides, the CDR3 is TGCGCCAGCAGCCCCGGACTAGCGGGGAGCCAAGAGACCCAGTACTTC. The gene calls are TRBV5-1 and TRBJ2-5; 12 bases are a match to TRBD2. Losses at the gene ends were 4 bases for V and 1 base for J; bases not matched to a gene: 5. Per germline, CDR1 SGHRS and CDR2 YFSETQ. This CDR3 has 16 amino acids.

The chain recombines TRBV9 with TRBJ2-1, with D perhaps matching TRBD2 (6 bases). The germline CDR1 and CDR2 sequences are SGDLS and YYNGEE. The V and J ends lost 2 bases and 1 base respectively, with 10 bases between them. This CDR3 is 15 amino acids long. The CDR3 protein is CASSVGGGSYNEQFF. CDR3 nucleotide sequence: TGTGCCAGCAGCGTTGGTGGGGGGTCCTACAATGAGCAGTTCTTC.

This clone was picked up one time. The chain couples TRBV7-7 to TRBJ1-3; possibly TRBD1 for D (5 bases). CDR3 length equals 14 residues. CDR1 and CDR2 from the germline V gene are SSHAT and FNYEAQ (reference sequence). Trimming left V 1 base short and J 8 bases short, with 12 bases between. This chain's CDR3 is CASSLGQVGDTIYF. DNA of the CDR3: TGTGCCAGCAGCTTAGGGCAGGTGGGGGACACCATATATTTT.